Each of the 25 T cell receptor beta chains below was sequenced from the same sample in a study of T cells in Graves' hyperthyroidism and ophthalmopathy. The TCR beta CDR3 regions underwent amplification using RNA transcripts as the source. An initial round of RT-PCR targeting the TCR CDR3 relied on the HTBI primer set. TCRdb reanalysed the multiplex PCR reads using MiXCR and keeps one entry per CDR3 protein. Of about 640,000 distinct CDR3 sequences listed, around 13% are singletons. Material: blood. All receptors derive from a woman aged 45-59 years with Graves' ophthalmopathy.

This clonotype showed up many times. The J gene is TRBJ2-1, the V gene TRBV30, with 11 bases aligning to TRBD2. J lost 4 bases, V lost 7 bases, and 3 bases had no gene match. The CDR3 has 13 residues. Germline lookup yields CDR1 GTSNPN and CDR2 SVGIG (reference sequence). CDR3 in amino acids: CASTSGSYNEQFF. The CDR3 DNA follows: TGTGCCTCCACTAGCGGGAGTTACAATGAGCAGTTCTTC. Based on the CDR3 plus reference TRBV30 and TRBJ2-1, the full variable domain is SQTIHQWPATLVQPVGSPLSLECTVEGTSNPNLYWYRQAAGRGLQLLFYSVGIGQISSEVPQNLSASRPQDRQFILSSKKLLLSDSGFYLCASTSGSYNEQFFGPGTRLTVL.

This clonotype has more than one count but fewer than ten. The V call is TRBV18, the J call TRBJ2-4; 9 bases line up with TRBD2. The V gene end was trimmed by 2 bases and the J gene end by 2 bases; junction bases not matched to a gene: 4. This CDR3 comprises 16 residues. Germline assignment: CDR1 KGHSH and CDR2 LQKENI. CDR3 protein: CASSPIAGATKNIQYF. The CDR3 coding sequence is TGTGCCAGCTCACCAATAGCGGGAGCGACCAAAAACATTCAGTACTTC.

This clonotype was counted many times. This sequence joins TRBV28 and TRBJ2-3; D unresolved. The germline V gene has CDR1 MDHEN and CDR2 SYDVKM. Trimming stripped 2 bases from V and 11 bases from J, with 14 bases between. CDR3 length equals 13 residues. DNA of the CDR3: TGTGCCAGCAGTTTACCGACGGTGCATTGGCAGTATTTT. This translates into CASSLPTVHWQYF.

This clonotype was counted ten times or more. This chain joins TRBV7-2 and TRBJ1-3; 7 bases map to TRBD1. The CDR3 has 14 residues. The ends lost 5 bases at V and 0 bases at J; junction bases unmatched: 1. Germline loops: CDR1 SGHTA, CDR2 FQGNSA. CDR3 amino acids: CASSQGGSGNTIYF. The CDR3 DNA follows: TGTGCCAGCAGCCAGGGGGGCTCTGGAAACACCATATATTTT.

This chain joins TRBV6-2 or TRBV6-3 and TRBJ2-1; 11 bases fit TRBD2. Losses at the gene ends were 6 bases for V and 0 bases for J; bases not matched to a gene: 13. Germline V gene data show CDR1 as MNHEY and CDR2 as SVGEGT. The CDR3 totals 19 residues. The CDR3 DNA is TGTGCCAGCAGACTTCGACTAGCGGGACCCTCCAGCTCCTACAATGAGCAGTTCTTC. Encoded protein: CASRLRLAGPSSSYNEQFF.

This clonotype appeared many times. The J gene is TRBJ2-7, the V gene TRBV5-1, with D perhaps matching TRBD1 (6 bases). Trimming took off 4 bases at V and 3 bases at J, with 8 bases between the two ends. Germline CDR1 is SGHRS and CDR2 is YFSETQ. CDR3 length: 12 amino acids. In DNA form, the CDR3 reads TGCGCCAGCAGCCGGGACAACTACGAGCAGTACTTC. Translation: CASSRDNYEQYF.

This clonotype was detected ten times or more. The chain couples TRBV6-1 to TRBJ2-5; weak D call: TRBD1 (5 bases). The germline CDR1 and CDR2 sequences are MNHNS and SASEGT. The ends were cut back, 3 bases at V and 2 bases at J, with 13 bases in the middle. This CDR3 comprises 15 residues. The CDR3: CASSDPGHAQETQYF. As DNA, the CDR3 is TGTGCCAGCAGTGATCCCGGACACGCACAAGAGACCCAGTACTTC.

In this sample, this clonotype turned up many times. The genes are TRBV6-1 and TRBJ2-7, with D perhaps matching TRBD2 (5 bases). The CDR3 runs to 15 residues. Trimming shortened V by 6 bases and J by 4 bases, and 19 bases separated the two germline ends. The V gene's germline CDR1 is MNHNS and CDR2 SASEGT. The CDR3 DNA sequence: TGTGCCAGCAGGACTGGCCCGGCTAGCTCTTACGAGCAGTACTTC. This encodes CASRTGPASSYEQYF.

This clonotype was picked up many times. The chain joins TRBV2 to TRBJ2-3; 9 nucleotides match TRBD2. The CDR3 length is 16 residues. V shed 2 bases, J shed 6 bases, and the junction held 9 bases outside the gene matches. Germline V CDR1 and CDR2: SNHLY, FYNNEI. CDR3 amino acids: CASSEWGGRALDTQYF. The CDR3 DNA follows: TGTGCCAGCAGTGAATGGGGCGGGAGGGCCTTGGATACGCAGTATTTT.

Remarks on this clonotype: A much larger clone lies a single base off, so this may be a read error. The J gene is TRBJ1-5, the V gene TRBV28; TRBD1 aligns across 7 bases. This CDR3 has 13 amino acids. Germline V lookup: CDR1 MDHEN, CDR2 SYDVKM. This CDR3 reads CVTGTGESQPQHF. For the CDR3, the DNA is TGTGTTACGGGCACAGGGGAGAGTCAGCCCCAGCATTTT.

This clonotype was detected ten times or more. The rearrangement links TRBV5-1 to TRBJ2-2; no definite D call. The CDR3 has 16 amino acids. Germline CDR1 SGHRS, CDR2 YFSETQ. V was clipped by 0 bases and J by 0 bases, with 9 bases between them. The CDR3 spells CASSLAEIANTGELFF. In DNA form, the CDR3 reads TGCGCCAGCAGCTTGGCCGAGATAGCGAACACCGGGGAGCTGTTTTTT.

This clonotype showed up just a few times. The rearrangement links TRBV19 to TRBJ2-5, with TRBD2 matching over 8 bases. V lost 5 bases to trimming and J lost 1 base; unmatched junction nucleotides: 15. Germline-derived CDR1 and CDR2 are LNHDA and SQIVND (reference sequence). The CDR3 consists of 18 residues. CDR3 region: CASSLRGPRGRLQETQYF. CDR3 bases: TGTGCCAGTAGTCTCCGTGGTCCTCGCGGGAGGCTCCAAGAGACCCAGTACTTC.

This clonotype was counted many times. The V gene is TRBV9, the J gene TRBJ2-5; 8 bases line up with TRBD2. V shed 4 bases, J shed 3 bases, and the junction held 11 bases outside the gene matches. Germline CDR1 SGDLS, CDR2 YYNGEE. The CDR3 is made up of 16 amino acids. The CDR3 loop is CASSSGVLAEEETQYF. Here the CDR3 DNA reads TGTGCCAGCAGCTCCGGGGTACTAGCGGAAGAAGAGACCCAGTACTTC.

The chain recombines TRBV7-3 with TRBJ1-1; D not certain. Looked up from germline, CDR1 is SGHTA and CDR2 is FQGTGA. Trimming removed 1 base at V and 5 bases at J, with 8 bases between. The CDR3 spans 13 residues. The CDR3 loop is CASSLITGTEAFF. DNA of the CDR3: TGTGCCAGCAGCTTAATAACGGGTACTGAAGCTTTCTTT. The entire variable domain, with the rest obtained from reference TRBV7-3 and TRBJ1-1, is as follows: GAGVSQTPSNKVTEKGKYVELRCDPISGHTALYWYRQSLGQGPEFLIYFQGTGAADDSGLPNDRFFAVRPEGSVSTLKIQRTERGDSAVYLCASSLITGTEAFFGQGTRLTVV.

This clonotype appeared many times. The V call is TRBV4-2, the J call TRBJ2-2, with TRBD2 identical over 9 bases. This CDR3 has 16 residues. With V trimmed by 4 bases and J by 3 bases, 6 bases remained unmatched. CDR1 is LGHNA, CDR2 YNFKEQ, per germline. The CDR3 nucleotides are TGTGCCAGCAGCCGGCGACTAGCGGAATACACCGGGGAGCTGTTTTTT. Translated, it gives CASSRRLAEYTGELFF.

There are many counts of this clonotype. The chain uses TRBV7-2 and TRBJ2-7, with 9 bases aligning to TRBD1. This CDR3 is 13 amino acids long. V gave up 4 bases and J gave up 3 bases; unmatched junction bases: 1. The germline gives CDR1 SGHTA, CDR2 FQGNSA. The CDR3 sequence: CASSSTGGYEQYF. CDR3 DNA: TGTGCCAGCAGCTCGACAGGGGGCTACGAGCAGTACTTC.

This clonotype has at least ten counts. The chain's CDR3 is CASSVGLAGVEETQYF. CDR3 sequence (DNA): TGTGCCAGCAGCGTAGGACTAGCGGGAGTTGAAGAGACCCAGTACTTC. This sequence joins TRBV9 and TRBJ2-5; TRBD2 matches at 12 bases. The CDR3 covers 16 residues. The germline V gene encodes CDR1 SGDLS and CDR2 YYNGEE. The J segment lost 3 bases and the V segment lost 0 bases, leaving 3 bases of the junction unmatched.

V and J are TRBV18 and TRBJ2-2; tentatively, D is TRBD2 (5 bases). Trimming left V 2 bases short and J 0 bases short, with 10 bases between. From germline, CDR1 is KGHSH and CDR2 LQKENI. The CDR3 totals 16 residues. The CDR3 spells CASSPNGGSNTGELFF. DNA for the CDR3: TGTGCCAGCTCACCAAATGGCGGGTCGAACACCGGGGAGCTGTTTTTT.

This clonotype has at least ten counts. V and J are TRBV7-9 and TRBJ2-5, with 8 bases fitting TRBD1. The V gene's germline CDR1 is SEHNR and CDR2 FQNEAQ (reference sequence). V shed 6 bases and J 7 bases; nucleotides not matched to a gene: 10. The CDR3 runs to 14 residues. The CDR3 spells CASRPGQASGTQYF. The DNA of the CDR3 is TGTGCCAGCAGACCGGGACAGGCCTCCGGGACCCAGTACTTC.

This clonotype was detected ten times or more. The chain has TRBV5-1 and TRBJ2-3; D remains ambiguous. Trimming took 4 bases from V and 2 from J, leaving 8 bases between them. CDR3 length: 13 residues. Per germline, CDR1 SGHRS and CDR2 YFSETQ. CDR3 DNA sequence: TGCGCCAGCAGCACCGCAAACACAGATACGCAGTATTTT. Translated, it gives CASSTANTDTQYF.

This clonotype occurred a few times. The J gene is TRBJ2-7, the V gene TRBV7-2; 9 bases are shared with TRBD2. The length of the CDR3 is 16 residues. Looked up from germline, CDR1 is SGHTA and CDR2 is FQGNSA. Trimming removed 5 bases from V and 4 bases from J; junction bases left unmatched: 12. The CDR3 region is CASSQGLAGFGYEQYF. The CDR3 DNA sequence: TGTGCCAGCAGCCAAGGGCTAGCGGGATTCGGTTACGAGCAGTACTTC.

This clonotype was recorded at least ten times. This chain uses TRBV12-3 or TRBV12-4 with TRBJ1-1; 7 bases are shared with TRBD1. The CDR3 covers 15 residues. V lost 3 bases and J lost 1; bases outside the gene matches: 5. DNA for the CDR3: TGTGCCAGCAGTTTGTCGGACAGGAGGAACACTGAAGCTTTCTTT. It specifies CASSLSDRRNTEAFF.

This chain uses TRBV18 with TRBJ2-1; 9 nucleotides align to TRBD1. In germline, CDR1 is KGHSH, CDR2 LQKENI. V dropped 5 bases and J dropped 6; count of bases not matched to a gene: 8. The CDR3 loop spans 15 amino acids. The CDR3, as DNA: TGTGCCAGCTCATCGGGACAGGGACGGGGCAATGAGCAGTTCTTC. Encoded protein: CASSSGQGRGNEQFF.

A word on this clonotype: This may be a read error, as it is one base from a much larger clone. The V and J genes are TRBV6-1 and TRBJ1-5; D not certain. The V gene's germline CDR1 is MNHNS and CDR2 SASEGT. The CDR3 runs to 13 residues. In nucleotides, the CDR3 is TGTGCCGGCAGGAGGAATAGCAATCAGCCCCAGCATTTT. Protein sequence: CAGRRNSNQPQHF.

This clonotype was seen more than once but under ten times. This chain links TRBV20-1 with TRBJ2-5, with 8 bases aligning to TRBD1. The CDR3 consists of 16 residues. The V gene end was trimmed by 5 bases and the J gene end by 3 bases; junction bases not matched to a gene: 14. Germline lookup yields CDR1 DFQATT and CDR2 SNEGSKA (reference sequence). The CDR3: CSAFRKWTGIKETQYF. DNA of the CDR3: TGCAGTGCTTTCCGAAAATGGACAGGGATTAAAGAGACCCAGTACTTC.